These 31 T cell receptor beta chains originate from one sample sequenced in a study of cytomegalovirus exposure and HLA in healthy donors. The PCR had 60 Vbeta and 13 Jbeta primers. Here immunoSEQ multiplex PCR was the method, and the copy in TCRdb shows in-frame clones only, minus some. The sample lists 100,000 to 140,000 clones; over 60% were seen once. Sample: PBMCs. The receptor source for this set is a male donor in good health and CMV-seronegative.

This clone was picked up a small number of times. This rearrangement joins TRBV6-5 to TRBJ2-1; possible D gene TRBD2, 6 bases. Germline V gene data show CDR1 as MNHEY and CDR2 as SVGAGI. This CDR3 is 11 amino acids long. Trimming took off 5 bases at V and 11 bases at J, with 10 bases between the two ends. Here the CDR3 reads CASSREQKQFF. The CDR3 DNA reads as TGTGCCAGCAGTCGGGAGCAGAAGCAGTTCTTC.

The genes are TRBV30 and TRBJ1-1; D is possibly TRBD1 (6 bases). The CDR3 consists of 14 residues. Germline CDR1 is GTSNPN and CDR2 is SVGIG (reference sequence). The V gene lost 4 bases and the J gene lost 4 bases, with 16 bases spanning the gap. CDR3 residues: CAWIGGGRTTEAFF. The DNA for the CDR3 is TGTGCCTGGATCGGGGGGGGCAGGACCACTGAAGCTTTCTTT. The variable domain in full, with the rest retrieved from reference TRBV30 and TRBJ1-1, is SQTIHQWPATLVQPVGSPLSLECTVEGTSNPNLYWYRQAAGRGLQLLFYSVGIGQISSEVPQNLSASRPQDRQFILSSKKLLLSDSGFYLCAWIGGGRTTEAFFGQGTRLTVV.

V and J are TRBV19 and TRBJ2-2; D is unresolved. The CDR3 sequence is 14 residues long. V lost 5 bases, J lost 3 bases, and 10 bases lay in between. Germline CDR1 is LNHDA and CDR2 is SQIVND (reference sequence). CDR3 in DNA: TGTGCCAGTAGTCGTGGAGTTGACACCGGGGAGCTGTTTTTT. This sequence encodes CASSRGVDTGELFF.

The chain combines TRBV2 with TRBJ2-7; 7 nucleotides match TRBD1. CDR3 length: 13 amino acids. Germline V lookup: CDR1 SNHLY, CDR2 FYNNEI. With V trimmed by 5 bases and J by 4 bases, 5 bases remained unmatched. Here the CDR3 DNA reads TGTGCCAGCAGTAGGGACAGACAGTACGAGCAGTACTTC. It encodes CASSRDRQYEQYF.

The genes are TRBV10-1 and TRBJ2-3; possibly TRBD2 for D (5 bases). V was pared by 2 bases and J by 0 bases, with 9 bases between. CDR1 is WNHNN, CDR2 SYGVQD, per germline (reference sequence). The CDR3 extends over 15 amino acids. CDR3 residues: CASSERGSSTDTQYF. The CDR3 bases are TGCGCCAGCAGTGAGCGGGGATCTAGCACAGATACGCAGTATTTT.

This clone was seen more than once but under ten times. The V call is TRBV5-1, the J call TRBJ1-2; D call uncertain. The ends were cut back, 4 bases at V and 7 bases at J, with 17 bases in the middle. CDR1 and CDR2 (germline): SGHRS, YFSETQ. The CDR3 totals 14 residues. Here the CDR3 DNA reads TGCGCCAGCAGCCCAACGCCAGTGAGGGTTGGCTACACCTTC. Translating gives CASSPTPVRVGYTF.

This clone was detected a few times. J is TRBJ1-2 and V is TRBV5-1, with TRBD1 matching 8 bases. Trimming cost V 5 bases and J 3 bases; bases outside gene matches: 9. Germline V CDR1 and CDR2: SGHRS, YFSETQ. CDR3 length equals 15 residues. The DNA for the CDR3 is TGCGCCAGCAGTCACTATGAGACAGGGGACTATGGCTACACCTTC. Its translation: CASSHYETGDYGYTF.

The chain couples TRBV28 to TRBJ2-7, with D possibly being TRBD1 (5 bases). Trimming shortened V by 7 bases and J by 2 bases, and 9 bases separated the two germline ends. The CDR3 runs 12 residues. CDR1 MDHEN and CDR2 SYDVKM come from the germline V gene. The CDR3 is CASTGFTYEQYF. The CDR3 coding sequence is TGTGCCAGCACAGGGTTTACCTACGAGCAGTACTTC.

The V gene is TRBV27, the J gene TRBJ2-7; 8 bases line up with TRBD1. V lost 5 bases, J lost 2 bases, and 8 bases stayed unmatched. Germline loops: CDR1 MNHEY, CDR2 SMNVEV (reference sequence). The CDR3 runs to 15 residues. CDR3 sequence: CASSPLTGAPYEQYF. As DNA, the CDR3 is TGTGCCAGCAGTCCCCTGACAGGGGCCCCCTACGAGCAGTACTTC.

On this clone: At one of its ends the junction is not consistent with the germline gene, which may arise from a read error. The chain recombines TRBV5-4 with TRBJ2-3; D call uncertain. Germline V lookup: CDR1 SGHNT, CDR2 YYREEE (reference sequence). The CDR3 is 12 amino acids. The CDR3 here is CASSLVGGRMDF. CDR3 in DNA: TGTGCCAGCAGCTTGGTCGGCGGTAGGATGGATTTT.

This clone showed up just a few times. The rearrangement uses TRBV7-6 and TRBJ2-7; TRBD2 aligns across 9 bases. V was clipped by 1 base and J by 7 bases; unmatched bases: 8. CDR3 length equals 15 residues. The V gene's germline CDR1 is SGHVS and CDR2 FNYEAQ. The CDR3 coding sequence is TGTGCCAGCAGCTTAGGAGGTAGCGGGAGTTATGAGCAGTACTTC. Translating gives CASSLGGSGSYEQYF.

The V call is TRBV5-1, the J call TRBJ2-5, with 12 nucleotides matching TRBD2. Trimming cost V 4 bases and J 6 bases; bases outside gene matches: 10. The CDR3 has 16 amino acids. The V gene's germline CDR1 is SGHRS and CDR2 YFSETQ. CDR3 in amino acids: CASSPTWTSGKQTQYF. The CDR3 bases are TGCGCCAGCAGCCCCACCTGGACTAGCGGGAAACAGACCCAGTACTTC.

V and J are TRBV28 and TRBJ1-1; 7 positions match TRBD1. The CDR3 is 13 residues long. V gave up 6 bases and J gave up 2 bases; unmatched junction bases: 3. CDR1 is MDHEN and CDR2 is SYDVKM in the germline V gene. The CDR3 loop reads CASSRQGNTEAFF. CDR3 nucleotides: TGTGCCAGCAGCCGACAGGGTAACACTGAAGCTTTCTTT.

CDR3 sequence: CASSAVIAKSGNTIYF. CDR3 sequence (DNA): TGTGCCAGCAGTGCCGTAATAGCTAAGTCTGGAAACACCATATATTTT. The chain links TRBV6-1 to TRBJ1-3; no reliable D call. V lost 4 bases to trimming and J lost 1 base, with 14 bases between them. Germline-derived CDR1 and CDR2 are MNHNS and SASEGT. CDR3 length: 16 residues.

The genes are TRBV2 and TRBJ2-5; maybe TRBD1 (5 bases). V lost 6 bases and J 5 bases, leaving 10 bases between the germline ends. CDR3 length equals 12 residues. Looked up from germline, CDR1 is SNHLY and CDR2 is FYNNEI. The CDR3 here is CASSRVEETQYF. CDR3 in DNA: TGTGCCAGCAGCAGGGTCGAGGAGACCCAGTACTTC. Looking up the rest from reference TRBV2 and TRBJ2-5 gives the full variable domain: EPEVTQTPSHQVTQMGQEVILRCVPISNHLYFYWYRQILGQKVEFLVSFYNNEISEKSEIFDDQFSVERPDGSNFTLKIRSTKLEDSAMYFCASSRVEETQYFGPGTRLLVL.

V is TRBV6-5 and J is TRBJ1-1, with D unresolved. Trimming took 0 bases from V and 8 from J, leaving 19 bases between them. Germline V gene data show CDR1 as MNHEY and CDR2 as SVGAGI. This CDR3 is 16 amino acids long. The CDR3 reads CASSYSNDGVFLEAFF. Here the CDR3 DNA reads TGTGCCAGCAGTTACTCGAACGACGGGGTCTTTTTGGAAGCTTTCTTT.

This clone has a handful of counts. The V gene is TRBV28, the J gene TRBJ2-1; 10 positions agree with TRBD2. Germline trimming cut 5 bases from V and 1 base from J; bases unmatched to any gene: 11. Per the germline V gene, CDR1 is MDHEN and CDR2 is SYDVKM. The CDR3 is 18 residues long. Here the CDR3 DNA reads TGTGCCAGCAGTCAAAGACCCGGACTAGCGGTATCCTACAATGAGCAGTTCTTC. It translates to CASSQRPGLAVSYNEQFF.

This clone was seen once. V is TRBV5-1 and J is TRBJ2-1, with D perhaps matching TRBD1 (6 bases). The CDR3 totals 14 residues. Trimming took 2 bases from V and 7 from J, leaving 13 bases between them. The V gene's germline CDR1 is SGHRS and CDR2 YFSETQ. The CDR3 region has the DNA TGCGCCAGCAGCTTATCAGGACAGTGGAATGAGCAGTTCTTC. Translated: CASSLSGQWNEQFF.

This clone occurred once. One end of the junction fails to match germline, which may point to a read error. V and J are TRBV7-9 and TRBJ1-1; maybe TRBD1 (6 bases). Per germline, CDR1 SEHNR and CDR2 FQNEAQ (reference sequence). This CDR3 has 14 residues. CDR3 coding DNA: TGTTCCAGCAGCTTAGGGGGGGGGTCTCCTGAAGCTTTCTTT. This sequence encodes CSSSLGGGSPEAFF.

The chain employs TRBV27 and TRBJ2-5; TRBD2 matches at 7 bases. Per the germline V gene, CDR1 is MNHEY and CDR2 is SMNVEV (reference sequence). After removal of 1 base from V and 4 bases from J, the junction contained 6 bases not matched to a gene. CDR3 size: 15 residues. CDR3 sequence reads: CASSLFTASGETQYF. The CDR3, as DNA: TGTGCCAGCAGTTTATTTACGGCTAGCGGAGAGACCCAGTACTTC.

The gene calls are TRBV6-6 and TRBJ2-5; 12 bases fit TRBD2. The V gene's germline CDR1 is MNHNY and CDR2 SVGAGI (reference sequence). The CDR3 runs to 15 residues. Trimming removed 7 bases from V and 2 bases from J; junction bases left unmatched: 5. This chain's CDR3 is CASKPGLAGQETQYF. The DNA of the CDR3 is TGTGCCAGCAAGCCCGGACTAGCGGGGCAAGAGACCCAGTACTTC.

The rearrangement uses TRBV6-8 and TRBJ2-1; the match to TRBD2 covers 12 bases. The CDR3 covers 14 residues. Germline trimming cut 8 bases from V and 6 bases from J; bases unmatched to any gene: 5. Looked up from germline, CDR1 is MNHGY and CDR2 is SAAAGT. This CDR3 reads CASAGTSGSNEQFF. As DNA, the CDR3 is TGTGCCAGCGCCGGGACTAGCGGGTCCAATGAGCAGTTCTTC.

The rearrangement links TRBV6-1 to TRBJ2-3; 8 nucleotides match TRBD1. From germline, CDR1 is MNHNS and CDR2 SASEGT. The CDR3 spans 15 residues. V shed 7 bases, J shed 6 bases, and the junction held 12 bases outside the gene matches. The CDR3 nucleotides are TGTGCCAGCACCTGGCGCGAGGACAGGGCTGATACGCAGTATTTT. As protein: CASTWREDRADTQYF.

The chain employs TRBV2 and TRBJ2-5; D not certain. The J call may be faulty, since TRBJ2-7 better matches the DNA end. CDR3 length equals 14 residues. Germline loops: CDR1 SNHLY, CDR2 FYNNEI. The CDR3 bases are TGTGCCAGCAGTTTTGACATTAGGCTTATCGAGCAGTACTTC. It specifies CASSFDIRLIEQYF.

This chain links TRBV10-1 with TRBJ2-1, with 8 nucleotides matching TRBD2. CDR3 length: 16 residues. V lost 6 bases, J lost 5 bases, and 12 bases stayed unmatched. CDR1 and CDR2 (germline): WNHNN, SYGVQD (reference sequence). The CDR3 is CASRGPKRERDNEQFF. The CDR3 nucleotides read TGCGCCAGCAGGGGCCCTAAGCGGGAGAGGGACAATGAGCAGTTCTTC.

This clone was picked up one time. The V and J genes are TRBV28 and TRBJ2-3; TRBD2 matches 15 bases. The V gene end was trimmed by 5 bases and the J gene end by 3 bases; junction bases not matched to a gene: 6. Germline CDR1 is MDHEN and CDR2 is SYDVKM. This CDR3 contains 17 residues. The CDR3 bases are TGTGCCAGCAGTATATCCGGGACTAGCGGGAGGACAGATACGCAGTATTTT. Amino acids: CASSISGTSGRTDTQYF.

The gene calls are TRBV27 and TRBJ2-1, with 9 bases matching TRBD2. The germline V gene has CDR1 MNHEY and CDR2 SMNVEV (reference sequence). The V gene end was trimmed by 7 bases and the J gene end by 4 bases; junction bases not matched to a gene: 8. The CDR3 has 15 residues. The CDR3 DNA reads as TGTGCCAGCACCTATATAGCGGGAGCGTACAATGAGCAGTTCTTC. As protein: CASTYIAGAYNEQFF.

The V and J genes are TRBV6-5 and TRBJ2-7; 9 bases align to TRBD1. The CDR3 consists of 15 residues. The germline V gene encodes CDR1 MNHEY and CDR2 SVGAGI. The trim removed 6 bases at V and 3 bases at J, leaving 9 bases unmatched. The CDR3 protein is CASSPADRGGYEQYF. The DNA for the CDR3 is TGTGCCAGCAGCCCGGCGGACAGGGGAGGCTACGAGCAGTACTTC.

The chain uses TRBV5-6 and TRBJ1-2, with D possibly being TRBD1 (6 bases). Germline V lookup: CDR1 SGHDT, CDR2 YYEEEE. V was shortened by 4 bases and J by 0 bases, with 19 bases between the two germline ends. This CDR3 region has 17 residues. The CDR3 DNA is TGTGCCAGCAGCCTTTACAGGGCGACCGCCACTAACTATGGCTACACCTTC. Translated: CASSLYRATATNYGYTF.

The chain couples TRBV6-5 to TRBJ2-1, with TRBD1 matching over 10 bases. V gave up 7 bases and J gave up 4 bases; unmatched junction bases: 7. Germline V gene sequence: CDR1 MNHEY, CDR2 SVGAGI. The CDR3 runs 15 residues. The CDR3 reads CASTPGTGAYNEQFF. CDR3 nucleotide sequence: TGTGCCAGCACCCCCGGGACAGGGGCTTACAATGAGCAGTTCTTC.

This clone came up once. The V and J genes are TRBV19 and TRBJ1-5, with D possibly matching TRBD1 (5 bases). Germline V gene lookup returns CDR1 LNHDA and CDR2 SQIVND (reference sequence). The CDR3 sequence is 15 residues long. V was trimmed by 10 bases and J by 5 bases, leaving 21 bases between them. The CDR3 DNA reads TGTGCCACTACCCCGGGACTGGGATCCTATCAGCCCCAGCATTTT. This encodes CATTPGLGSYQPQHF.